A single sample gave rise to the 13 T cell receptor beta chains below, sequenced in a study of cytomegalovirus exposure and HLA in healthy donors. The PCR had 60 Vbeta and 13 Jbeta primers. Assay used: immunoSEQ multiplex PCR; TCRdb lists only in-frame clones, some missing. Among approximately 110,000 clones listed, around 60% were seen once. Sequenced input: PBMCs. The receptors stem from a man in his thirties or forties in good health and CMV-seropositive.

Only a few counts were recorded for this clone. The rearrangement uses TRBV9 and TRBJ1-5; 8 bases agree with TRBD1. The ends lost 4 bases at V and 5 bases at J; junction bases unmatched: 5. Per the germline V gene, CDR1 is SGDLS and CDR2 is YYNGEE. This CDR3 comprises 14 residues. CDR3 in amino acids: CASSPDRGHQPQHF. Here the CDR3 DNA reads TGTGCCAGCAGCCCCGACAGGGGCCATCAGCCCCAGCATTTT.

V gene TRBV7-9 combines with J gene TRBJ1-2, with a weak D call TRBD1 (5 bases). The CDR3 consists of 13 residues. Deletions cut 5 bases from V and 6 bases from J, with 13 bases between. Germline V gives CDR1 SEHNR, CDR2 FQNEAQ (reference sequence). CDR3 in amino acids: CASSRPPRDGYTF. The CDR3 bases are TGTGCCAGCAGCCGCCCACCCAGGGATGGCTACACCTTC.

The V gene is TRBV9, the J gene TRBJ1-4; TRBD1 might be the D (6 bases). The CDR3 sequence is 15 residues long. Germline V gene lookup returns CDR1 SGDLS and CDR2 YYNGEE. V dropped 3 bases and J dropped 3 bases, with 12 bases sitting between them. The CDR3 nucleotides read TGTGCCAGCAGCGGGGGAACAGGGCCTAATGAAAAACTGTTTTTT. Translating it yields CASSGGTGPNEKLFF.

The count of this clone is one. This chain uses TRBV6-4 with TRBJ1-5; unclear D gene. The germline gives CDR1 MRHNA, CDR2 SNTAGT. V was pared by 10 bases and J by 2 bases, with 18 bases between. The CDR3 sequence is 15 residues long. The CDR3 nucleotides are TGTGCCACCCCCCTCCAGGATAGAGGCAATCAGCCCCAGCATTTT. Its translation: CATPLQDRGNQPQHF.

This chain joins TRBV11-2 and TRBJ1-3; no definite D call. The CDR3 contains 14 residues. With 2 bases removed from V and 3 bases from J, the gap between germline ends came to 8 bases. The germline V gene has CDR1 SGHAT and CDR2 FQNNGV. The CDR3 sequence: CASSLSRGGNTIYF. CDR3 in DNA: TGTGCCAGCAGCTTAAGTCGGGGTGGAAACACCATATATTTT. Based on the CDR3 plus reference TRBV11-2 and TRBJ1-3, the full variable domain is EAGVAQSPRYKIIEKRQSVAFWCNPISGHATLYWYQQILGQGPKLLIQFQNNGVVDDSQLPKDRFSAERLKGVDSTLKIQPAKLEDSAVYLCASSLSRGGNTIYFGEGSWLTVV.

The rearrangement joins TRBV10-3 to TRBJ1-3, with D possibly matching TRBD1 (6 bases). Trimming pared 2 bases from V and 0 bases from J, leaving 14 bases between. Per germline, CDR1 ENHRY and CDR2 SYGVKD. The CDR3 loop spans 17 amino acids. The CDR3 spells CAISEIGDRSSGNTIYF. DNA of the CDR3: TGTGCCATCAGTGAGATCGGAGACAGGAGCTCTGGAAACACCATATATTTT.

This chain joins TRBV7-4 and TRBJ2-7; D remains unclear. The V gene lost 5 bases and the J gene lost 3 bases, with 11 bases spanning the gap. The CDR3 covers 13 residues. From germline, CDR1 is SGHVT and CDR2 SQSDAQ. The CDR3 is CASSPSSFYEQYF. The CDR3 DNA sequence: TGTGCCAGCAGCCCCTCCTCCTTCTACGAGCAGTACTTC. The variable domain in full, with the rest retrieved from reference TRBV7-4 and TRBJ2-7, is GAGVSQSPRYKVAKRGRDVALRCDSISGHVTLYWYRQTLGQGSEVLTYSQSDAQRDKSGRPSGRFSAERPERSVSTLKIQRTEQGDSAVYLCASSPSSFYEQYFGPGTRLTVT.

The V and J genes are TRBV7-2 and TRBJ1-4; TRBD1 is a possible D gene (5 bases). This CDR3 contains 13 residues. Germline loops: CDR1 SGHTA, CDR2 FQGNSA. With 2 bases removed from V and 4 bases from J, the gap between germline ends came to 5 bases. The CDR3 sequence: CASSLRGNEKLFF. The CDR3 DNA follows: TGTGCCAGCAGCTTAAGGGGTAATGAAAAACTGTTTTTT.

The chain recombines TRBV4-1 with TRBJ2-3; 9 bases align to TRBD2. CDR1 and CDR2 (germline): MGHRA, YSYEKL. With V trimmed by 3 bases and J by 1 base, 17 bases remained unmatched. The CDR3 has 20 amino acids. The CDR3 sequence: CASSQILHFYGGGGTDTQYF. The CDR3 DNA sequence: TGCGCCAGCAGCCAGATTCTTCACTTTTACGGCGGGGGGGGCACAGATACGCAGTATTTT.

This clone was seen a single time. The gene calls are TRBV4-1 and TRBJ1-4; no reliable D call. Trimming left V 4 bases short and J 6 bases short, with 6 bases between. Per the germline V gene, CDR1 is MGHRA and CDR2 is YSYEKL. The CDR3 runs 12 residues. The CDR3 reads CASSPPDEKLFF. The CDR3 DNA reads TGCGCCAGCAGCCCCCCGGATGAAAAACTGTTTTTT.

The rearrangement uses TRBV27 and TRBJ2-7; D is possibly TRBD1 (6 bases). Trimming removed 9 bases from V and 1 base from J, with 22 bases in between. The germline CDR1 and CDR2 sequences are MNHEY and SMNVEV (reference sequence). The CDR3 is 16 amino acids. CDR3 sequence: CASGRTPGATSYEQYF. The DNA for the CDR3 is TGTGCCAGTGGTCGAACACCAGGGGCTACATCCTACGAGCAGTACTTC.

The genes are TRBV11-3 and TRBJ1-2, with unresolved D. The CDR3 contains 13 residues. Per germline, CDR1 SGHNT and CDR2 YENEEA. Trimming took off 4 bases at V and 2 bases at J, with 8 bases between the two ends. In DNA, the CDR3 is TGTGCCAGCAGCTCAGGTGGGAACTATGGCTACACCTTC. It encodes CASSSGGNYGYTF.

This clone was counted a single time. The chain carries TRBV29-1 and TRBJ1-2, with a weak D call TRBD1 (6 bases). V lost 4 bases, J lost 5 bases, and 8 bases lay in between. In germline, CDR1 is SQVTM, CDR2 ANQGSEA. The CDR3 covers 11 residues. CDR3 coding DNA: TGCAGCGTTGTCACAGGGTATGGCTACACCTTC. Translation gives CSVVTGYGYTF. The full variable domain, with the rest looked up from reference TRBV29-1 and TRBJ1-2, is SAVISQKPSRDICQRGTSLTIQCQVDSQVTMMFWYRQQPGQSLTLIATANQGSEATYESGFVIDKFPISRPNLTFSTLTVSNMSPEDSSIYLCSVVTGYGYTFGSGTRLTVV.